This T cell receptor beta chain was observed in a study of blood T cell repertoires in COVID-19. Across the study: Samples of COVID-19 (acute and convalescent) were obtained from the United States, Italy and Spain. T cells, B-cell-depleted T cells, or PBMCs supplied cDNA or gDNA.

Authors' methods: Cell counts per sample came from amplifying reference gene primers. Only in-frame clones appear in the TCRdb table, and some are missing; sequencing was by immunoSEQ multiplex PCR. V, J and clone size are taken as reported in that table, and D and trimming were inferred from the DNA itself. The sample yields around 110,000 clones, roughly 85% seen once. The V gene's germline CDR1 is MNHEY and CDR2 SVGAGI. The CDR3 covers 15 residues. Trimming stripped 7 bases from V and 0 bases from J, with 16 bases between. This receptor was obtained from a man aged 40-49 years with acute or convalescent COVID-19. The source material was peripheral blood. The V call is TRBV6-5, the J call TRBJ2-7; perhaps TRBD2 as D (6 bases). The CDR3 sequence is CASISGRTSSYEQYF. CDR3 nucleotides: TGTGCCAGCATAAGTGGGAGGACGAGCTCCTACGAGCAGTACTTC.